These 27 T cell receptor beta chains were all obtained from the same sample, sequenced in a study of blood T cells in healthy people across ages. Through a sample-barcoded 5' primer and a J-beta primer mix, a second PCR was run for about 7 to 12 cycles. TCRdb re-derived calls from the 5' RACE reads in MiXCR, one entry per CDR3 protein. The sample includes around 780,000 distinct CDR3 sequences, roughly three fifths of them seen just once. The source material was blood. The source is a man aged 40-50 years in good health.

The chain carries TRBV29-1 and TRBJ2-7; 11 bases align to TRBD2. The V gene's germline CDR1 is SQVTM and CDR2 ANQGSEA. Trimming cost V 6 bases and J 4 bases; bases outside gene matches: 2. The CDR3 covers 12 residues. In DNA form, the CDR3 reads TGCAGCGTCATAGCGGGAGGGTACGAGCAGTACTTC. Translation: CSVIAGGYEQYF.

This clonotype was found a few times. V and J are TRBV27 and TRBJ1-6, with 7 bases that match TRBD1. The junction had 9 bases not matched to a gene; V was cut back by 6 bases and J by 7 bases. The CDR3 is made up of 15 amino acids. Germline V lookup: CDR1 MNHEY, CDR2 SMNVEV (reference sequence). The CDR3 DNA follows: TGTGCCAGCAGGGCAGACAGGGAAGGGAATTCACCCCTCCACTTT. It codes for CASRADREGNSPLHF.

V is TRBV12-3 or TRBV12-4 and J is TRBJ2-3; TRBD2 matches 8 bases. The length of the CDR3 is 17 residues. V lost 0 bases and J lost 4; bases outside the gene matches: 9. This chain's CDR3 is CASSLARAGALADTQYF. In nucleotides, the CDR3 is TGTGCCAGCAGTTTAGCGCGAGCGGGAGCATTAGCAGATACGCAGTATTTT.

This clonotype was observed a few times. The chain has TRBV4-3 and TRBJ1-2; no definite D call. Germline V CDR1 and CDR2: LGHNA, YSLEER. V was clipped by 1 base and J by 1 base, with 10 bases between them. This CDR3 is built from 15 residues. DNA of the CDR3: TGCGCCAGCAGCCAAGTTTCACTACTTAACTATGGCTACACCTTC. Translation: CASSQVSLLNYGYTF.

This clonotype was recorded once. The CDR3 protein is CSVAGRVAKNIQYF. The CDR3 nucleotides read TGCAGCGTTGCCGGACGGGTAGCCAAAAACATTCAGTACTTC. This chain links TRBV29-1 with TRBJ2-4; D not certain. The V end lost 4 bases, the J end lost 0 bases, and 10 bases lay between the germline ends. Germline V lookup: CDR1 SQVTM, CDR2 ANQGSEA. CDR3 size: 14 residues.

The CDR3 DNA reads TGTGCCAGCAGCGACGGACTAGCGCCCGCCGACTACGAGCAGTACTTC. Protein sequence: CASSDGLAPADYEQYF. V gene TRBV7-9 combines with J gene TRBJ2-7; TRBD2 agrees at 9 bases. This CDR3 region has 16 residues. The ends lost 5 bases at V and 3 bases at J; junction bases unmatched: 11. Germline CDR1 reads SEHNR; CDR2 reads FQNEAQ (reference sequence).

J is TRBJ1-4 and V is TRBV7-3, with D maybe TRBD1 (6 bases). CDR1 is SGHTA and CDR2 is FQGTGA in the germline V gene. The germline V and J ends were trimmed by 4 bases and 8 bases, with 11 bases remaining between them. The CDR3 contains 13 residues. The CDR3, as DNA: TGTGCCAGCAGCTCCACGACAGGAGAAAAACTGTTTTTT. Translation gives CASSSTTGEKLFF.

This chain joins TRBV7-8 and TRBJ2-7; the match to TRBD2 covers 7 bases. Germline-derived CDR1 and CDR2 are SGHVS and FQNEAQ. The ends lost 5 bases at V and 5 bases at J; junction bases unmatched: 6. The CDR3 is 13 residues long. CDR3 residues: CASSLLANHEQYF. The CDR3, as DNA: TGTGCCAGCAGCCTACTAGCGAATCACGAGCAGTACTTC.

The J gene is TRBJ2-7, the V gene TRBV27; 7 bases map to TRBD2. The CDR3 is 11 amino acids. The germline gives CDR1 MNHEY, CDR2 SMNVEV (reference sequence). V lost 8 bases, J lost 3 bases, and 1 base stayed unmatched. The CDR3 loop is CASGRVYEQYF. CDR3 DNA sequence: TGTGCCAGCGGGAGGGTCTACGAGCAGTACTTC.

This clonotype was detected once. This chain links TRBV10-3 with TRBJ2-5; 8 nucleotides agree with TRBD1. The CDR3 has 17 residues. V gave up 0 bases and J gave up 3 bases; unmatched junction bases: 9. Germline assignment: CDR1 ENHRY and CDR2 SYGVKD. The CDR3 loop is CAISESIGDRREETQYF. CDR3 nucleotide sequence: TGTGCCATCAGTGAGTCAATCGGGGACAGGAGAGAAGAGACCCAGTACTTC.

The chain employs TRBV29-1 and TRBJ1-2; 8 bases map to TRBD1. Germline V gene sequence: CDR1 SQVTM, CDR2 ANQGSEA. The CDR3 is made up of 15 amino acids. V was clipped by 7 bases and J by 3 bases; unmatched bases: 13. The CDR3 loop is CSANTGTGLDYGYTF. The CDR3 DNA follows: TGCAGCGCCAATACCGGGACAGGACTTGACTATGGCTACACCTTC.

The chain carries TRBV15 and TRBJ2-7; a possible D gene is TRBD1 (5 bases). This CDR3 comprises 14 residues. Trimming left V 3 bases short and J 3 bases short, with 12 bases between. Germline assignment: CDR1 LNHNV and CDR2 YYDKDF (reference sequence). CDR3 sequence reads: CATSRAGLNYEQYF. DNA of the CDR3: TGTGCCACCAGCAGGGCAGGGCTGAACTACGAGCAGTACTTC.

This clonotype was recorded many times. The genes are TRBV7-8 and TRBJ2-3, with D possibly being TRBD1 (6 bases). The CDR3 consists of 14 residues. Per germline, CDR1 SGHVS and CDR2 FQNEAQ. The ends were cut back, 3 bases at V and 8 bases at J, with 15 bases in the middle. This chain's CDR3 is CASSLTGDKRTQYF. CDR3 in DNA: TGTGCCAGCAGCTTGACAGGAGATAAACGTACGCAGTATTTT.

The J gene is TRBJ1-4, the V gene TRBV20-1, with TRBD1 matching 8 bases. CDR1 is DFQATT and CDR2 is SNEGSKA in the germline V gene (reference sequence). This CDR3 is 15 amino acids long. V lost 6 bases and J lost 7; bases outside the gene matches: 13. For the CDR3, the DNA is TGCAGTGCCTTCGACCCCAGGGGGCAAGGTGAAAAACTGTTTTTT. Translating gives CSAFDPRGQGEKLFF.

The rearrangement uses TRBV6-6 and TRBJ1-1; 7 bases are a match to TRBD1. V lost 4 bases to trimming and J lost 5 bases; unmatched junction nucleotides: 7. The CDR3 sequence is 14 residues long. In germline, CDR1 is MNHNY, CDR2 SVGAGI (reference sequence). The DNA for the CDR3 is TGTGCCAGCAGTTTTCCAGGGGGGGGAACTGAAGCTTTCTTT. Its translation: CASSFPGGGTEAFF.

This clonotype has a handful of counts. V usage is TRBV28 and J usage is TRBJ2-3; D not resolved. Per the germline V gene, CDR1 is MDHEN and CDR2 is SYDVKM. CDR3 size: 12 residues. The germline V and J ends were trimmed by 8 bases and 6 bases, with 12 bases remaining between them. This chain's CDR3 is CASDSHRDTQYF. DNA for the CDR3: TGTGCCAGCGATTCCCATCGGGATACGCAGTATTTT.

The rearrangement joins TRBV7-2 to TRBJ2-2; weak D call: TRBD2 (6 bases). Germline assignment: CDR1 SGHTA and CDR2 FQGNSA. V was clipped by 2 bases and J by 5 bases, with 15 bases between them. The CDR3 sequence is 16 residues long. DNA of the CDR3: TGTGCCAGCAGCTTAAGGACGGGGGATATGACCGGGGAGCTGTTTTTT. Translation: CASSLRTGDMTGELFF.

The rearrangement links TRBV28 to TRBJ1-2; D remains ambiguous. Germline V gives CDR1 MDHEN, CDR2 SYDVKM. The CDR3 covers 13 residues. Trimming pared 10 bases from V and 0 bases from J, leaving 12 bases between. The CDR3: CATVGPPNYGYTF. The CDR3 coding sequence is TGTGCCACCGTAGGACCACCTAACTATGGCTACACCTTC.

The sample holds a few counts of this clonotype. CDR3 sequence (DNA): TGCAGTGTTAGGGGAGGGACAGGGTTTATCAATGAGCAGTTCTTC. Protein sequence: CSVRGGTGFINEQFF. The chain couples TRBV20-1 to TRBJ2-1, with TRBD1 matching 9 bases. This CDR3 comprises 15 residues. Germline V gene lookup returns CDR1 DFQATT and CDR2 SNEGSKA (reference sequence). V lost 7 bases to trimming and J lost 6 bases; unmatched junction nucleotides: 13.

The rearrangement uses TRBV7-3 and TRBJ1-2; TRBD1 matches at 10 bases. J was trimmed by 6 bases and V by 5 bases; bases with no gene match: 6. The CDR3 contains 14 residues. From germline, CDR1 is SGHTA and CDR2 FQGTGA. This CDR3 reads CASSLGGTGDGYTF. CDR3 coding DNA: TGTGCCAGCAGCCTCGGGGGGACAGGGGATGGCTACACCTTC.

The V gene is TRBV18, the J gene TRBJ2-5; D may be TRBD2 (5 bases). V shed 0 bases and J shed 4 bases, with 12 bases lying between them. Germline V gene lookup returns CDR1 KGHSH and CDR2 LQKENI. This CDR3 region has 15 residues. The CDR3 spells CASSPPSESGETQYF. The CDR3 coding sequence is TGTGCCAGCTCACCACCTTCGGAAAGCGGAGAGACCCAGTACTTC.

This clonotype was counted a single time. The chain employs TRBV4-1 and TRBJ1-5, with a tentative D call TRBD1 (6 bases). The germline CDR1 and CDR2 sequences are MGHRA and YSYEKL. This CDR3 has 13 amino acids. V lost 6 bases and J 4 bases, leaving 10 bases between the germline ends. The CDR3 region is CASRQGWNQPQHF. CDR3 DNA: TGCGCCAGCAGGCAGGGGTGGAATCAGCCCCAGCATTTT.

The V call is TRBV5-1, the J call TRBJ2-7; maybe TRBD2 (6 bases). V was trimmed by 8 bases and J by 4 bases, leaving 19 bases between them. Germline V gives CDR1 SGHRS, CDR2 YFSETQ. The CDR3 totals 14 residues. This chain's CDR3 is CASERGEGGYEQYF. CDR3 sequence (DNA): TGCGCCAGTGAACGCGGGGAAGGTGGGTACGAGCAGTACTTC.

The chain combines TRBV7-6 with TRBJ2-7, with D unclear. The J call is doubtful: the DNA matches TRBJ2-5 better. Germline CDR1 reads SGHVS; CDR2 reads FNYEAQ. The CDR3 length is 12 residues. CDR3 nucleotide sequence: TGTGCCAGCACCCCCACTGCCGAGACCCAGTACTTC. Amino acid sequence: CASTPTAETQYF.

V usage is TRBV9 and J usage is TRBJ2-5; D is possibly TRBD2 (6 bases). CDR1 is SGDLS, CDR2 YYNGEE, per germline. Trimming shortened V by 0 bases and J by 4 bases, and 19 bases separated the two germline ends. The length of the CDR3 is 17 residues. The DNA of the CDR3 is TGTGCCAGCAGCGTAGTTCCAGCGGGCCCCAGGGTAGAGACCCAGTACTTC. Amino acid sequence: CASSVVPAGPRVETQYF.

V is TRBV7-2 and J is TRBJ2-1; D is undetermined. TRBJ2-7 explains the end of the DNA better; the J call may be wrong. The CDR3 length is 12 residues. CDR1 is SGHTA, CDR2 FQGNSA, per germline. CDR3: CASSLWRNEQYF. The CDR3 coding sequence is TGTGCCAGCAGCTTATGGCGCAATGAGCAGTACTTC.

The genes are TRBV9 and TRBJ2-5; D not resolved. The J call may be incorrect, as the DNA end agrees better with TRBJ2-4. CDR3 length: 17 amino acids. Germline assignment: CDR1 SGDLS and CDR2 YYNGEE. CDR3 bases: TGTGCCAGCAGCGAAGGCCCACTTTCTGACATCAAAAACATTCAGTACTTC. This encodes CASSEGPLSDIKNIQYF.